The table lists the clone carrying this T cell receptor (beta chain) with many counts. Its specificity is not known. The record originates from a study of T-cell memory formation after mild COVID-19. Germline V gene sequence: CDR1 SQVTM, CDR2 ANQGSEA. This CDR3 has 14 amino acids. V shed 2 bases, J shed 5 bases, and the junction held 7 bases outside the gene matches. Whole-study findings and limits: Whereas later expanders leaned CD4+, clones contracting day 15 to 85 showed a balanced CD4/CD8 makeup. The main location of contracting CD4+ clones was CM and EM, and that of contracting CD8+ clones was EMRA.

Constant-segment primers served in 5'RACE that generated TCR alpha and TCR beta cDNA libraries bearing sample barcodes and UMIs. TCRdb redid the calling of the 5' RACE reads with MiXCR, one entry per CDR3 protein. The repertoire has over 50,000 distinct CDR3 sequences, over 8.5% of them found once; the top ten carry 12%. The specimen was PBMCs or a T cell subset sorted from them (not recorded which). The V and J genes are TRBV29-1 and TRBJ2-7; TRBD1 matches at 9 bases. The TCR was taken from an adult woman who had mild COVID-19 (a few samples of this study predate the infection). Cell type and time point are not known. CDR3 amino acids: CSVETGTGRNEQYF. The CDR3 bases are TGCAGCGTTGAAACCGGGACAGGGCGGAACGAGCAGTACTTC.